The present T cell receptor (beta chain) was sequenced within a study of vaccination and CD4 T cells after COVID-19. Study as a whole: The authors used overlapping spike peptides from SARS-CoV-2, HCoV-NL63, HCoV-OC43 and HCoV-229E to stimulate cells.

Time point specified: late sampling 161 to 241 days after vaccination in a few convalescent patients. Specified treatment: approximately 9-day PBMC culture with coronavirus spike peptide pools or control peptides (ViraFEST assay). The study sequenced cultured CD4+ T cell DNA using the Oncomine TCR Beta short-read assay. TCRdb reanalysed the PCR reads using MiXCR and keeps one entry per CDR3 protein. The table records 15,000 to 20,000 distinct CDR3 sequences, around 50% of them present only once. CDR3 size: 15 residues. Germline CDR1 reads DFQATT; CDR2 reads SNEGSKA (reference sequence). V lost 6 bases and J lost 6; bases outside the gene matches: 10. About this clonotype itself: Antigen unknown.

This receptor was obtained from a human donor who had recovered from COVID-19. V usage is TRBV20-1 and J usage is TRBJ2-3; 12 bases agree with TRBD2. Source: CD4+ T cells from blood, cultured in vitro, taken about 7 months after SARS-CoV-2 vaccination. Written as DNA, the CDR3 is TGCAGTGCCCCGGGACTAGCGGGCTACGGCGATACGCAGTATTTT. Translated: CSAPGLAGYGDTQYF.